These 17 T cell receptor beta chains were sequenced from one sample in a study of monozygotic twins with inflammatory bowel disease. Following a re-call of the 5' RACE reads, TCRdb has one entry per CDR3 protein and lacks DNA. The sample includes just over 300,000 distinct CDR3 sequences. Input material: blood. The receptors stem from a human donor with ulcerative colitis or Crohn's disease, or a healthy co-twin of an affected twin (not recorded which).

The chain is built from TRBV10-3 and TRBJ2-1. This CDR3 contains 14 residues. CDR1 is ENHRY and CDR2 is SYGVKD in the germline V gene. CDR3 sequence: CAIRDKVAGNEQFF.

The V gene is TRBV15, the J gene TRBJ2-1; the D gene TCRdb calls, TRBD2, cannot be checked with no DNA. The CDR3 extends over 17 amino acids. The germline V gene encodes CDR1 LNHNV and CDR2 YYDKDF (reference sequence). CDR3 sequence: CATSRDLRAGVGNEQFF.

J is TRBJ2-5 and V is TRBV6-1; without DNA, the TCRdb call of TRBD2 cannot be checked. Germline assignment: CDR1 MNHNS and CDR2 SASEGT. The CDR3 sequence is 16 residues long. The CDR3 spells CASRDPSGRVGETQYF.

V and J are TRBV24-1 and TRBJ2-3; TCRdb returns TRBD1, unconfirmable since there is no DNA. Germline assignment: CDR1 KGHDR and CDR2 SFDVKD. This CDR3 is built from 16 residues. The CDR3 region is CATSDLTGGETDTQYF.

The chain recombines TRBV7-2 with TRBJ1-6; TCRdb picks TRBD1, but there is no DNA to check that call. Per the germline V gene, CDR1 is SGHTA and CDR2 is FQGNSA. The CDR3 covers 16 residues. CDR3 sequence: CASSLRSLGAGSPLHF.

The V and J genes are TRBV25-1 and TRBJ1-4; TCRdb gives TRBD1 as the D gene, but with no DNA this cannot be confirmed. The CDR3 is 14 amino acids. Germline assignment: CDR1 MGHDK and CDR2 SYGVNS. The CDR3 sequence: CASRFQGAGEKLFF.

V usage is TRBV3-1 and J usage is TRBJ2-3; TCRdb names TRBD2, which stays unverified in the absence of DNA. The CDR3 is made up of 13 amino acids. Germline V gene lookup returns CDR1 LGHDT and CDR2 YNNKEL (reference sequence). The CDR3 loop is CAIGTSGSDTQYF.

The V gene is TRBV12-3 or TRBV12-4, the J gene TRBJ2-1; without DNA, the TCRdb call of TRBD1 cannot be checked. CDR3 length: 15 residues. CDR3 protein: CASSFSQGAHNEQFF.

The chain recombines TRBV27 with TRBJ2-1; the D call from TCRdb, TRBD1, cannot be confirmed without DNA. The CDR3 is 15 amino acids. The V gene's germline CDR1 is MNHEY and CDR2 SMNVEV (reference sequence). This CDR3 reads CASSLGQGIYNEQFF.

The chain employs TRBV30 and TRBJ2-1; there is no DNA to check the TCRdb D call of TRBD1. The CDR3 consists of 14 residues. Germline-derived CDR1 and CDR2 are GTSNPN and SVGIG (reference sequence). The CDR3 loop is CAWSDLPGHREQFF.

The chain couples TRBV28 to TRBJ2-7; the D call of TRBD1 rests on TCRdb alone, since no DNA is present to check it. This CDR3 is built from 15 residues. CDR1 is MDHEN and CDR2 is SYDVKM in the germline V gene. The CDR3 sequence: CASTQGGTGFPEPHF.

The genes are TRBV4-3 and TRBJ1-1. The CDR3 sequence is 16 residues long. Germline V gene data show CDR1 as LGHNA and CDR2 as YSLEER. The CDR3 loop is CASSPARTALNTEAFF.

The V call is TRBV7-2, the J call TRBJ2-5; there is no DNA to check the TCRdb D call of TRBD2. The V gene's germline CDR1 is SGHTA and CDR2 FQGNSA. The CDR3 covers 14 residues. This chain's CDR3 is CASSFSSGGETQYF.

The chain couples TRBV10-3 to TRBJ1-1; absent DNA, TCRdb's TRBD1 call cannot be checked. The CDR3 runs to 13 residues. The V gene's germline CDR1 is ENHRY and CDR2 SYGVKD. CDR3 in amino acids: CAISQSPGQEAFF.

This chain uses TRBV7-9 with TRBJ2-2; without DNA, the TCRdb call of TRBD2 cannot be checked. The germline V gene has CDR1 SEHNR and CDR2 FQNEAQ (reference sequence). CDR3 length: 16 residues. The CDR3 protein is CASSPRAGGVSGELFF.

The chain uses TRBV9 and TRBJ2-4. CDR1 SGDLS and CDR2 YYNGEE come from the germline V gene. The CDR3 runs to 18 residues. The CDR3 is CASTGDGVLLLAKNIQYF.

V and J are TRBV4-3 and TRBJ2-3; with no DNA, the TCRdb D assignment of TRBD1 cannot be verified. The CDR3 contains 15 residues. From germline, CDR1 is LGHNA and CDR2 YSLEER. CDR3 residues: CASSHTRGRPDTQYF.